These 4 T cell receptor beta chains were all obtained from the same sample, sequenced in a study of resident and recirculating memory T cells in vitiligo. TCRdb's table, derived via immunoSEQ multiplex PCR, lists solely in-frame clones and lacks some. Among 40,000 to 45,000 clones listed, around 90% were seen once. Sequencing input: blood. These receptors were taken from a male donor with vitiligo.

This clone has only one observation. The rearrangement uses TRBV7-9 and TRBJ2-7; TRBD1 agrees at 10 bases. Germline values: CDR1 SEHNR, CDR2 FQNEAQ (reference sequence). The CDR3 totals 15 residues. The J segment lost 3 bases and the V segment lost 3 bases, leaving 5 bases of the junction unmatched. In DNA form, the CDR3 reads TGTGCCAGCAGCTTGAGCCGGGACAGGGGCTACGAGCAGTACTTC. Its protein is CASSLSRDRGYEQYF.

The chain joins TRBV11-2 to TRBJ1-2; 8 bases fit TRBD1. The CDR3 totals 16 residues. J was trimmed by 4 bases and V by 0 bases; bases with no gene match: 7. The germline CDR1 and CDR2 sequences are SGHAT and FQNNGV. As DNA, the CDR3 is TGTGCCAGCAGCTTAGATTCTGCAGGGGGCCTCTATGGCTACACCTTC. It translates to CASSLDSAGGLYGYTF.

The V gene is TRBV7-2, the J gene TRBJ2-7; D not certain. V was pared by 5 bases and J by 3 bases, with 5 bases between. Germline values: CDR1 SGHTA, CDR2 FQGNSA. This CDR3 has 11 amino acids. The CDR3, as DNA: TGTGCCAGCAGCCTTAACTACGAGCAGTACTTC. It translates to CASSLNYEQYF.

The chain has TRBV29-1 and TRBJ2-3, with D unresolved. Trimming cost V 8 bases and J 3 bases, with 18 bases left between them. The germline gives CDR1 SQVTM, CDR2 ANQGSEA. The CDR3 loop spans 14 amino acids. The CDR3 DNA follows: TGCAGCTCTCGTCTGGGCAGTAGGACAGATACGCAGTATTTT. It is translated as CSSRLGSRTDTQYF.